The 23 T cell receptor beta chains reported below all come from one sample, sequenced in a study of T-cell memory formation after mild COVID-19 (dated by TCRdb to about 2021). Library construction relied on 5' RACE. Reads for this sample came from an Illumina NovaSeq 6000. Using fastp trimming at Q25 and MiXCR clonotype assembly, TCRdb reanalyzed the public sequencing data and kept in-frame beta chains. Every CDR3 protein is listed once, alongside the most common genes and DNA of its rows. The sample has under 650,000 distinct CDR3 sequences on record, approximately 18% of them singletons. Approximately 12% of the sample comes from the top ten. The sequenced material came from PBMCs or a T cell subset sorted from them (not recorded which). Receptor source: an adult woman who had mild COVID-19 (a few samples of this study predate the infection). The sample titles of this study are shuffled in the database, so cell type and time point are left out; the donor was told from shared clones.

This clonotype was counted between two and nine times. This chain links TRBV4-2 with TRBJ2-1, with D perhaps TRBD2 (5 bases). The CDR3 covers 16 residues. The germline V and J ends were trimmed by 4 bases and 2 bases, with 15 bases remaining between them. Germline V gene data show CDR1 as LGHNA and CDR2 as YNFKEQ. CDR3 in amino acids: CASSREAVTTYNEQFF. CDR3 bases: TGTGCCAGCAGCCGAGAAGCGGTCACCACCTACAATGAGCAGTTCTTC.

This clonotype was observed a handful of times. The chain joins TRBV4-3 to TRBJ2-7, with 9 positions matching TRBD1. The V segment lost 6 bases and the J segment 5 bases; nucleotides outside the gene matches: 8. The CDR3 loop spans 14 amino acids. Germline lookup yields CDR1 LGHNA and CDR2 YSLEER. CDR3 in amino acids: CASSATGGLDEQYF. CDR3 in DNA: TGCGCCAGCAGTGCAACAGGGGGCCTCGACGAGCAGTACTTC.

Only a few counts were recorded for this clonotype. The gene calls are TRBV11-2 and TRBJ1-4; 7 bases match TRBD1. This CDR3 comprises 15 residues. V gave up 1 base and J gave up 8 bases; unmatched junction bases: 7. Germline V gene sequence: CDR1 SGHAT, CDR2 FQNNGV. CDR3 residues: CASSLVFQGGEKLFF. Here the CDR3 DNA reads TGTGCCAGCAGCTTAGTTTTTCAAGGGGGCGAAAAACTGTTTTTT.

CDR3 sequence: CASSLGGGPGVETQYF. In DNA form, the CDR3 reads TGTGCCAGCAGCTTAGGCGGGGGGCCAGGTGTAGAGACCCAGTACTTC. The chain uses TRBV7-7 and TRBJ2-5; 8 positions match TRBD2. Germline V CDR1 and CDR2: SSHAT, FNYEAQ (reference sequence). The length of the CDR3 is 16 residues. V was clipped by 1 base and J by 4 bases; unmatched bases: 8. The entire variable domain, with the rest obtained from reference TRBV7-7 and TRBJ2-5, is as follows: GAGVSQSPRYKVTKRGQDVTLRCDPISSHATLYWYQQALGQGPEFLTYFNYEAQPDKSGLPSDRFSAERPEGSISTLTIQRTEQRDSAMYRCASSLGGGPGVETQYFGPGTRLLVL.

This chain links TRBV7-2 with TRBJ1-6, with 7 positions matching TRBD1. V gave up 6 bases and J gave up 5 bases; unmatched junction bases: 7. The CDR3 contains 15 residues. Germline lookup yields CDR1 SGHTA and CDR2 FQGNSA. In DNA form, the CDR3 reads TGTGCCAGCAGGATCGGGACAGCAGATAATTCACCCCTCCACTTT. It is translated as CASRIGTADNSPLHF.

This clonotype has a handful of counts. The chain couples TRBV2 to TRBJ2-5; D is perhaps TRBD1 or TRBD2 (7 bases each). This CDR3 region has 16 residues. Germline CDR1 reads SNHLY; CDR2 reads FYNNEI. V dropped 5 bases and J dropped 0 bases, with 16 bases sitting between them. Here the CDR3 DNA reads TGTGCCAGCAGTCCACAGGGGACTAAGTACCAAGAGACCCAGTACTTC. Encoded protein: CASSPQGTKYQETQYF.

In its sample, this clonotype was seen a few times. A read error may produce the germline difference seen at one junction end. The chain joins TRBV7-7 to TRBJ2-2; 10 nucleotides match TRBD1. CDR1 is SSHAT, CDR2 FNYEAQ, per germline (reference sequence). The CDR3 is 17 amino acids. The CDR3 DNA reads as TGTGCTAGCAGTCCATCGGGACAGGGGATAACCACCGGGGAGCTGTTTTTT. Translating gives CASSPSGQGITTGELFF. The whole variable domain, remainder taken from reference TRBV7-7 and TRBJ2-2, is GAGVSQSPRYKVTKRGQDVTLRCDPISSHATLYWYQQALGQGPEFLTYFNYEAQPDKSGLPSDRFSAERPEGSISTLTIQRTEQRDSAMYRCASSPSGQGITTGELFFGEGSRLTVL.

This clonotype was seen more than once but under ten times. The chain links TRBV2 to TRBJ2-5, with a tentative D call TRBD1 (5 bases). Germline-derived CDR1 and CDR2 are SNHLY and FYNNEI. The CDR3 spans 13 residues. The V end was cut by 6 bases, the J end by 2 bases, with 10 bases between. The CDR3 protein is CASRPGWQETQYF. The DNA for the CDR3 is TGTGCCAGCAGGCCAGGGTGGCAAGAGACCCAGTACTTC.

This clonotype was counted only a few times. This chain connects TRBV5-1 to TRBJ2-3; a possible D gene is TRBD1 (5 bases). V lost 1 base and J 4 bases, leaving 13 bases between the germline ends. Germline V gene lookup returns CDR1 SGHRS and CDR2 YFSETQ. The CDR3 is 15 amino acids. CDR3 loop: CASSLRGFAADTQYF. The CDR3 DNA sequence: TGCGCCAGCAGCTTGAGGGGTTTTGCTGCAGATACGCAGTATTTT. The complete variable domain, with remaining parts taken from reference TRBV5-1 and TRBJ2-3, reads KAGVTQTPRYLIKTRGQQVTLSCSPISGHRSVSWYQQTPGQGLQFLFEYFSETQRNKGNFPGRFSGRQFSNSRSEMNVSTLELGDSALYLCASSLRGFAADTQYFGPGTRLTVL.

The sample holds a few counts of this clonotype. The V call is TRBV29-1, the J call TRBJ2-1; D gene uncertain. The CDR3 consists of 13 residues. Germline values: CDR1 SQVTM, CDR2 ANQGSEA. The V end was cut by 4 bases, the J end by 4 bases, with 11 bases between. The CDR3 DNA reads TGCAGCGTTGCGGGCCCCGATTACAATGAGCAGTTCTTC. Translation: CSVAGPDYNEQFF.

V gene TRBV10-3 combines with J gene TRBJ1-2; D unresolved. The CDR3 is made up of 15 amino acids. Trimming stripped 0 bases from V and 2 bases from J, with 10 bases between. Germline V CDR1 and CDR2: ENHRY, SYGVKD. Here the CDR3 reads CAISESPGENYGYTF. CDR3 in DNA: TGTGCCATCAGTGAGTCACCCGGAGAAAACTATGGCTACACCTTC.

This sequence joins TRBV7-3 and TRBJ2-5, with D possibly called TRBD1 or TRBD2 (6 bases each). Germline V gene sequence: CDR1 SGHTA, CDR2 FQGTGA. The V gene lost 2 bases and the J gene lost 6 bases, with 19 bases spanning the gap. This CDR3 has 16 residues. The DNA of the CDR3 is TGTGCCAGCAGCTTAGACAGGACGTCCGGCGGGAAGACCCAGTACTTC. Protein sequence: CASSLDRTSGGKTQYF.

This clonotype has just one count. The chain couples TRBV10-2 to TRBJ2-1; no clear D gene. The CDR3 covers 12 residues. Germline assignment: CDR1 WSHSY and CDR2 SAAADI. V lost 8 bases to trimming and J lost 9 bases, with 14 bases between them. The CDR3 bases are TGCGCCAGCGATCAATCATACGGTGAGCAGTTCTTC. Residues: CASDQSYGEQFF.

This rearrangement joins TRBV20-1 to TRBJ2-7, with 9 bases aligning to TRBD2. The CDR3 sequence is 14 residues long. From germline, CDR1 is DFQATT and CDR2 SNEGSKA (reference sequence). J gave up 4 bases and V 2 bases, and 6 bases lay outside the gene matches. The CDR3 is CSARLASGTYEQYF. The CDR3 region has the DNA TGCAGTGCTAGACTTGCTAGCGGGACGTACGAGCAGTACTTC.

The rearrangement joins TRBV10-3 to TRBJ2-3; TRBD1 agrees at 8 bases. The V gene's germline CDR1 is ENHRY and CDR2 SYGVKD. This CDR3 region has 16 residues. Germline trimming cut 0 bases from V and 4 bases from J; bases unmatched to any gene: 6. The chain's CDR3 is CAISESPGGESDTQYF. The CDR3 nucleotides read TGTGCCATCAGTGAGTCTCCAGGGGGCGAATCAGATACGCAGTATTTT.

At least ten counts were recorded for this clonotype. DNA of the CDR3: TGTGCCAGCAGTCCACCCCGGGGAGGATATGGCTACACCTTC. It translates to CASSPPRGGYGYTF. The chain has TRBV28 and TRBJ1-2; D not resolved. This CDR3 region has 14 residues. CDR1 and CDR2 (germline): MDHEN, SYDVKM. The ends were cut back, 5 bases at V and 5 bases at J, with 15 bases in the middle.

This rearrangement joins TRBV7-9 to TRBJ1-3, with D hard to call. V was shortened by 6 bases and J by 1 base, with 7 bases between the two germline ends. The CDR3 consists of 13 residues. CDR1 and CDR2 (germline): SEHNR, FQNEAQ (reference sequence). The chain's CDR3 is CASSMESGNTIYF. As DNA, the CDR3 is TGTGCCAGCAGTATGGAGTCTGGAAACACCATATATTTT.

This clonotype was seen ten or more times. The V gene is TRBV7-3, the J gene TRBJ1-1; D possibly corresponds to TRBD1 (6 bases). Trimming cost V 6 bases and J 5 bases, with 10 bases left between them. Germline lookup yields CDR1 SGHTA and CDR2 FQGTGA. This CDR3 contains 12 residues. The CDR3 sequence is CASSKGGTEAFF. CDR3 in DNA: TGTGCCAGCAGTAAAGGGGGTACTGAAGCTTTCTTT.

The chain is built from TRBV19 and TRBJ1-1; 8 positions match TRBD1. Germline V CDR1 and CDR2: LNHDA, SQIVND (reference sequence). The trim removed 3 bases at V and 11 bases at J, leaving 11 bases unmatched. This CDR3 region has 14 residues. This chain's CDR3 is CASSIRGTQGAAFF. The DNA for the CDR3 is TGTGCCAGTAGTATCCGAGGGACCCAGGGGGCGGCTTTCTTT.

This clonotype was seen ten or more times. The chain has TRBV12-3 or TRBV12-4 and TRBJ2-1, with 9 bases matching TRBD1. This CDR3 has 12 residues. Trimming at V came to 5 bases and at J to 12 bases, leaving 5 bases not matched to a gene. The CDR3 region is CASSATGGWQFF. The CDR3 DNA reads as TGTGCCAGCAGTGCGACAGGGGGTTGGCAGTTCTTC.

J is TRBJ2-1 and V is TRBV24-1; 9 bases are shared with TRBD1. CDR1 and CDR2 (germline): KGHDR, SFDVKD. This CDR3 has 17 residues. Losses at the gene ends were 5 bases for V and 0 bases for J; bases not matched to a gene: 7. CDR3 amino acids: CATSGGQGSSSYNEQFF. The CDR3 nucleotides read TGTGCCACCAGTGGCGGACAGGGGTCAAGCTCCTACAATGAGCAGTTCTTC.

The chain carries TRBV20-1 and TRBJ1-6; 10 bases map to TRBD1. The CDR3 totals 16 residues. Losses at the gene ends were 1 base for V and 7 bases for J; bases not matched to a gene: 7. Germline assignment: CDR1 DFQATT and CDR2 SNEGSKA (reference sequence). CDR3 sequence: CSARGTPGQGNSPLHF. The CDR3 DNA follows: TGCAGTGCTAGAGGAACACCGGGACAGGGGAATTCACCCCTCCACTTT.

This clonotype was counted between two and nine times. This chain joins TRBV20-1 and TRBJ2-3, with D possibly called TRBD1 or TRBD2 (5 bases each). The CDR3 runs 14 residues. The V and J ends lost 6 bases and 2 bases respectively, with 15 bases between them. Germline V lookup: CDR1 DFQATT, CDR2 SNEGSKA (reference sequence). The DNA for the CDR3 is TGCAGTGCCCCCGGCCGGGGCCTCACAGATACGCAGTATTTT. Translating gives CSAPGRGLTDTQYF.